This T cell receptor (beta chain) is from a study of T cell changes during pregnancy in multiple sclerosis. The CDR3 extends over 15 amino acids. Germline V gives CDR1 MDHEN, CDR2 SYDVKM. The trim removed 4 bases at V and 1 base at J, leaving 6 bases unmatched. Measured with immunoSEQ multiplex PCR; TCRdb has only the in-frame clones, and not every one. Here the sample spans tens of thousands of clones, roughly nine tenths being singletons. The sequence derives from a female donor with multiple sclerosis, enrolled in a pregnancy study. The sequenced sample was CD4+ T cells from peripheral blood mononuclear cells, obtained after pregnancy. J is TRBJ1-1 and V is TRBV28; 7 bases are shared with TRBD1. CDR3 nucleotide sequence: TGTGCCAGCAGTTACGCGCAGGGGGAGAACACTGAAGCTTTCTTT. Translation gives CASSYAQGENTEAFF.